Below are 26 T cell receptor beta chains sequenced from a single sample in a study of spatial heterogeneity in lung cancer. TCRdb recomputed calls from the 5' RACE reads with MiXCR, one row per CDR3 protein. The data show around 9,700 distinct CDR3 sequences, 6.3% seen once. Time point described: sample taken at primary tumor resection. The sequenced material consisted of unsorted whole RNA from tumor, nontumor lung or frozen PBMC. Specimen: PBMCs, collected at surgery. Source of these receptors: a male donor with early-stage non-small cell lung cancer.

Concerning this clonotype: Within a library made for alpha chains, this beta chain is off target, and its count is uninformative. This rearrangement joins TRBV28 to TRBJ2-1; 8 bases align to TRBD2. Germline trimming cut 4 bases from V and 10 bases from J; bases unmatched to any gene: 18. CDR3 length: 17 amino acids. Germline CDR1 and CDR2: MDHEN and SYDVKM. The CDR3 here is CASSSKFGRAPGYEQFF. In nucleotides, the CDR3 is TGTGCCAGCAGTTCCAAGTTCGGGAGGGCCCCTGGTTACGAGCAGTTCTTC.

In its sample, this clonotype was seen a few times. This beta chain is a stray sequence in a library constructed for alpha chains; its clone size is not meaningful. J is TRBJ2-3 and V is TRBV6-6; D assignment may be TRBD1 or TRBD2 (5 bases each). The V end lost 3 bases, the J end lost 3 bases, and 13 bases lay between the germline ends. The CDR3 runs to 15 residues. CDR1 and CDR2 from the germline V gene are MNHNY and SVGAGI (reference sequence). CDR3 residues: CASSYSGTGTDTQYF. As DNA, the CDR3 is TGTGCCAGCAGTTATTCCGGGACGGGGACAGATACGCAGTATTTT.

Judged by abundance, this clonotype is medium-sized (0.01 to 0.1%). The library was built for alpha chains, so this beta chain is an off-target read and its size means little. The chain is built from TRBV29-1 and TRBJ2-2, with D unresolved. Looked up from germline, CDR1 is SQVTM and CDR2 is ANQGSEA. V was shortened by 4 bases and J by 0 bases, with 9 bases between the two germline ends. The CDR3 sequence is 14 residues long. CDR3 sequence: CSVVSQPNTGELFF. The DNA of the CDR3 is TGCAGCGTTGTAAGTCAGCCGAACACCGGGGAGCTGTTTTTT.

This clonotype was found many times. This beta chain is a stray read from a library made for alpha chains; its abundance is not meaningful. The chain employs TRBV14 and TRBJ2-1; D perhaps matches TRBD2 (5 bases). CDR3 length equals 12 residues. CDR1 is SGHDN and CDR2 is FVKESK in the germline V gene. Between the trimmed V and J ends, which lost 4 bases and 6 bases, there was a span of 7 bases. The CDR3 bases are TGTGCCAGCAGCCGAGGACTCAATGAGCAGTTCTTC. Translating gives CASSRGLNEQFF.

This clonotype was counted ten times or more. The library was designed around alpha chains, so this beta chain is a stray read whose abundance carries little weight. The chain joins TRBV5-1 to TRBJ1-1; D is perhaps TRBD1 (5 bases). The CDR3 contains 13 residues. Per germline, CDR1 SGHRS and CDR2 YFSETQ. Trimming pared 2 bases from V and 3 bases from J, leaving 8 bases between. CDR3 protein: CASSFRVDTEAFF. As DNA, the CDR3 is TGCGCCAGCAGCTTCAGGGTGGACACTGAAGCTTTCTTT.

This clonotype is labeled as medium-sized. A library prepared for alpha chains yielded this beta chain as an off-target read; its size is of little meaning. The V gene is TRBV7-8, the J gene TRBJ2-1; D gene unclear. The CDR3 covers 13 residues. Germline CDR1 is SGHVS and CDR2 is FQNEAQ. The germline V and J ends were trimmed by 6 bases and 11 bases, with 17 bases remaining between them. DNA of the CDR3: TGTGCCAGCAGTACTATAGGAGAACTAAAGCAGTTCTTC. As protein: CASSTIGELKQFF.

This clonotype has at least ten counts. This beta chain appears as a stray read in a library generated for alpha chains; its size is not informative. The chain joins TRBV5-6 to TRBJ1-1, with TRBD1 matching 11 bases. The germline CDR1 and CDR2 sequences are SGHDT and YYEEEE. The CDR3 loop spans 18 amino acids. Germline trimming cut 2 bases from V and 0 bases from J; bases unmatched to any gene: 9. The CDR3 protein is CASSLPGTGGFMNTEAFF. The CDR3 DNA reads as TGTGCCAGCAGCTTACCCGGGACAGGGGGGTTCATGAACACTGAAGCTTTCTTT.

Details on this clonotype: This beta chain is a stray read from a library made for alpha chains; its abundance is not meaningful. V and J are TRBV6-5 and TRBJ1-1, with 10 bases fitting TRBD1. J lost 0 bases, V lost 6 bases, and 7 bases had no gene match. Germline values: CDR1 MNHEY, CDR2 SVGAGI. The CDR3 contains 16 residues. The CDR3 DNA sequence: TGTGCCAGCAGCTCAAGACAGGGGGCGGTGAACACTGAAGCTTTCTTT. It yields the protein CASSSRQGAVNTEAFF.

This clonotype was found a few times. This beta chain appears as a stray read in a library generated for alpha chains; its size is not informative. This chain uses TRBV27 with TRBJ2-1; perhaps TRBD2 as D (5 bases). Trimming removed 5 bases from V and 4 bases from J, with 15 bases in between. Germline V gene data show CDR1 as MNHEY and CDR2 as SMNVEV (reference sequence). The CDR3 has 15 residues. The CDR3 region is CASSIESGSYNEQFF. In nucleotides, the CDR3 is TGTGCCAGCAGTATTGAGAGCGGCAGTTACAATGAGCAGTTCTTC.

Worth noting for this clonotype: A read error may account for a junction end that differs from germline. A library made for alpha chains picked up this beta chain off target, so its size means little. This rearrangement joins TRBV15 to TRBJ2-1, with TRBD1 matching 10 bases. The CDR3 covers 15 residues. CDR1 is LNHNV, CDR2 YYDKDF, per germline (reference sequence). The CDR3 here is CVTVLRGQGWSEQFF. The CDR3 DNA reads as TGTGTCACCGTCCTCCGGGGACAGGGGTGGAGTGAGCAGTTCTTC.

About this clonotype: A library made for alpha chains picked up this beta chain off target, so its size means little. This rearrangement joins TRBV19 to TRBJ2-5; 7 bases are a match to TRBD1. The CDR3 covers 13 residues. With 10 bases clipped from V and 2 bases from J, the junction kept 7 bases outside the gene matches. Germline V CDR1 and CDR2: LNHDA, SQIVND (reference sequence). The CDR3 reads CATSPGQQETQYF. The DNA for the CDR3 is TGTGCCACCTCCCCGGGACAGCAAGAGACCCAGTACTTC.

This clonotype was detected ten times or more. The library was designed around alpha chains, so this beta chain is a stray read whose abundance carries little weight. This rearrangement joins TRBV29-1 to TRBJ2-7, with a possible D match to TRBD1 (6 bases). Trimming shortened V by 7 bases and J by 2 bases, and 12 bases separated the two germline ends. CDR1 is SQVTM and CDR2 is ANQGSEA in the germline V gene. This CDR3 is built from 12 residues. The CDR3 bases are TGCAGCGCTAGGGACAACCCCTACGAGCAGTACTTC. Protein product: CSARDNPYEQYF.

This clonotype was counted ten times or more. The library was built for alpha chains, so this beta chain is an off-target read and its size means little. The chain combines TRBV19 with TRBJ2-7, with D perhaps matching TRBD1 (5 bases). Germline V gene data show CDR1 as LNHDA and CDR2 as SQIVND (reference sequence). Trimming removed 3 bases at V and 2 bases at J, with 8 bases between. CDR3 size: 13 residues. CDR3 coding DNA: TGTGCCAGTAGTATCAGGGATACCTACGAGCAGTACTTC. Translation: CASSIRDTYEQYF.

As regards this clonotype: As an off-target read in a library built for alpha chains, this beta chain has a frequency of little significance. The chain recombines TRBV5-1 with TRBJ1-2; D unresolved. CDR3 length equals 12 residues. The V gene lost 0 bases and the J gene lost 7 bases, with 7 bases spanning the gap. Germline V gives CDR1 SGHRS, CDR2 YFSETQ. CDR3 in amino acids: CASSLDFSGYTF. In DNA form, the CDR3 reads TGCGCCAGCAGCTTGGATTTCTCTGGCTACACCTTC.

This clonotype was counted only a few times. With the library built for alpha chains, this beta chain is off target and its frequency is not meaningful. The gene calls are TRBV27 and TRBJ1-6, with 7 bases lining up with TRBD1. Germline V gene lookup returns CDR1 MNHEY and CDR2 SMNVEV (reference sequence). The CDR3 has 14 amino acids. The V segment lost 8 bases and the J segment 10 bases; nucleotides outside the gene matches: 11. CDR3 region: CASGWKGALSPLHF. The CDR3 nucleotides read TGTGCCAGCGGTTGGAAGGGGGCGCTCTCACCCCTCCACTTT.

This clonotype was found many times. This beta chain was picked up by a library intended for alpha chains and is off target, so its count carries little meaning. The CDR3 here is CATSDWGSGDTQYF. CDR3 coding DNA: TGTGCCACCAGTGATTGGGGGAGCGGAGATACGCAGTATTTT. J is TRBJ2-3 and V is TRBV24-1; the D call may be TRBD1 or TRBD2 (5 bases each). The length of the CDR3 is 14 residues. The V end was cut by 2 bases, the J end by 5 bases, with 10 bases between. Looked up from germline, CDR1 is KGHDR and CDR2 is SFDVKD.

A note on this clonotype: This beta chain slipped into a library made for alpha chains as a stray read, so its size is not meaningful. This chain joins TRBV7-2 and TRBJ1-4; D is perhaps TRBD1 (5 bases). V was cut by 4 bases and J by 8 bases, with 14 bases left in between. CDR3 length: 14 residues. Germline CDR1 and CDR2: SGHTA and FQGNSA. CDR3 amino acids: CASSSGGGGEKLFF. In nucleotides, the CDR3 is TGTGCCAGCAGCTCCGGCGGGGGAGGGGAAAAACTGTTTTTT.

This clonotype has a count of ten or more. In a library made to pick up alpha chains, this beta chain is a stray read with a size that means little. The rearrangement uses TRBV23-1 and TRBJ1-5, with D possibly TRBD1 on 5 matching bases. TRBV23-1 is noted as an ORF with a role that remains uncertain. The CDR3 length is 12 residues. V gave up 11 bases and J gave up 7 bases, with 15 bases separating them. The chain's CDR3 is CAGKRGDQPQHF. CDR3 nucleotide sequence: TGCGCCGGGAAAAGGGGCGACCAGCCCCAGCATTTT.

Worth noting for this clonotype: This beta chain is an unintended read in a library built for alpha chains; its size means little. The gene calls are TRBV5-1 and TRBJ2-7; 7 nucleotides align to TRBD1. The CDR3 loop spans 15 amino acids. CDR1 and CDR2 from the germline V gene are SGHRS and YFSETQ. Trimming removed 4 bases from V and 5 bases from J; junction bases left unmatched: 12. The CDR3 sequence: CASSATGRGNDEQYF. In nucleotides, the CDR3 is TGCGCCAGCAGCGCGACAGGGAGAGGCAACGACGAGCAGTACTTC.

A word on this clonotype: This beta chain represents an off-target read in a library built for alpha chains; its size is of limited meaning. The CDR3 region has the DNA TGCGCCAGCAGCCAAGCGCTACCGTTAGGGGTAGCCGAGCAGTACTTC. Its translation is CASSQALPLGVAEQYF. The J gene is TRBJ2-7, the V gene TRBV4-3; the D gene is possibly TRBD1 (5 bases). V was cut by 1 base and J by 6 bases, with 19 bases left in between. The CDR3 runs 16 residues. Germline V gene sequence: CDR1 LGHNA, CDR2 YSLEER.

As for this clonotype: The library was designed around alpha chains, so this beta chain is a stray read whose abundance carries little weight. The chain employs TRBV7-2 and TRBJ2-7; TRBD1 might be the D (5 bases). CDR1 and CDR2 (germline): SGHTA, FQGNSA. CDR3 length: 14 amino acids. V was clipped by 5 bases and J by 2 bases, with 13 bases between them. The CDR3, as DNA: TGTGCCAGCAGCCCGCGGACACTCCCCTACGAGCAGTACTTC. Encoded protein: CASSPRTLPYEQYF.

This clonotype was seen repeatedly, ten times or more. The library was prepared for alpha chains; this beta chain is a stray read, so its frequency means little. The chain has TRBV9 and TRBJ2-7, with D hard to call. The ends were cut back, 0 bases at V and 4 bases at J, with 8 bases in the middle. The V gene's germline CDR1 is SGDLS and CDR2 YYNGEE. The CDR3 loop spans 13 amino acids. For the CDR3, the DNA is TGTGCCAGCAGCGTAGATCTGGGGTACGAGCAGTACTTC. Its translation: CASSVDLGYEQYF.

This clonotype was detected many times. This beta chain lies outside the target of a library built for alpha chains; its clone size means little. The rearrangement links TRBV28 to TRBJ2-7, with 7 bases identical to TRBD1. The trim removed 6 bases at V and 7 bases at J, leaving 15 bases unmatched. The CDR3 contains 15 residues. Germline CDR1 is MDHEN and CDR2 is SYDVKM. The CDR3 nucleotides are TGTGCCAGCAGCTTAGGAACTACAGGGGCTCGGGAGCAGTACTTC. The encoded protein is CASSLGTTGAREQYF.

To note about this clonotype: This beta chain is off target for a library built for alpha chains, so its abundance means little. J is TRBJ1-2 and V is TRBV5-1; 10 bases map to TRBD1. Germline CDR1 reads SGHRS; CDR2 reads YFSETQ. This CDR3 is built from 15 residues. Trimming removed 0 bases from V and 6 bases from J; junction bases left unmatched: 5. The CDR3 reads CASSLGQGAGNGYTF. The DNA of the CDR3 is TGCGCCAGCAGCTTGGGACAGGGGGCCGGGAATGGCTACACCTTC.

This clonotype was seen ten or more times. This beta chain is an off-target read within a library intended for alpha chains, so its frequency means little. The chain links TRBV20-1 to TRBJ2-5, with 8 bases that match TRBD1. Germline loops: CDR1 DFQATT, CDR2 SNEGSKA (reference sequence). The trim removed 6 bases at V and 5 bases at J, leaving 8 bases unmatched. The CDR3 consists of 13 residues. The CDR3: CSARQGSLETQYF. The CDR3 DNA follows: TGCAGTGCCAGACAGGGGTCCCTCGAGACCCAGTACTTC.

Ten or more counts support this clonotype. This beta chain is an unintended read in a library built for alpha chains; its size means little. The chain couples TRBV2 to TRBJ2-1, with 10 bases lining up with TRBD1. The V and J ends lost 6 bases and 9 bases, in that order; junction bases with no gene match: 14. The germline V gene has CDR1 SNHLY and CDR2 FYNNEI. This CDR3 region has 16 residues. The CDR3 region is CASRSGQGNAESEQFF. CDR3 in DNA: TGTGCCAGCAGATCGGGACAGGGGAACGCGGAGAGTGAGCAGTTCTTC.